Listed below are T cell receptor beta chains from one sample, sequenced in a study of blood T cell repertoires in COVID-19. Produced via immunoSEQ multiplex PCR; TCRdb's table is partial and in-frame only. The table has around 160,000 clones, over 80% seen once. Input material: PBMCs or T cells enriched from blood (not recorded which). The source of these receptors is a woman aged 55-70 years who had recovered from COVID-19. Both conserved end residues are part of each CDR3. The D gene is left open where the match is weak. Not all rows give a size; the values are once, few, many and, for expanded clones, a class.

d_call j_call clone_size v_call cdr3_nt cdr3_aa
TRBD2 TRBJ2-1 few TRBV3-1/TRBV3-2 TGTGCCAGCAGCCAAGTTTTAGCGGGAGCTTACAATGAGCAGTTCTTC CASSQVLAGAYNEQFF
TRBD2 TRBJ2-3 NA TRBV11-3 TGTGCCAGCAGCTTAGCGGGGAGGGCAGATACGCAGTATTTT CASSLAGRADTQYF
TRBD1 TRBJ2-6 NA TRBV6-1 TGTGCCAGCAGTGAGGGACAGACCTCTGGGGCCAACGTCCTGACTTTC CASSEGQTSGANVLTF
TRBD2 TRBJ2-2 NA TRBV3-1/TRBV3-2 TGTGCCAGCAGCCAAGGGGGGAGGGACACCGGGGAGCTGTTTTTT CASSQGGRDTGELFF
TRBD2 TRBJ2-7 NA TRBV7-2 TGTGCCAGCAGCTGGGGCCGCGGGAGTCAAGGCTACGAGCAGTACTTC CASSWGRGSQGYEQYF
TRBD1 TRBJ1-2 NA TRBV27 TGTGCCAGCAGTTCGGGACAGGGGGGCTATGGCTACACCTTC CASSSGQGGYGYTF
NA TRBJ2-3 NA TRBV28 TGTGCCAGCAGCCGCATTGGACAGAGTACAGATACGCAGTATTTT CASSRIGQSTDTQYF
NA TRBJ2-7 once TRBV7-8 TGTGCCAGCAGCTTTGCCCCAGGGGCTAGCTACGAGCAGTACTTC CASSFAPGASYEQYF
TRBD2 TRBJ2-5 NA TRBV10-3 TGTGCCATCAGTGACCAGACTAGCGGGGGGGCGAAGACCCAGTACTTC CAISDQTSGGAKTQYF
TRBD1 TRBJ1-1 NA TRBV11-2 TGTGCCAGCAGCCCCGCCGGGACAGGGTTAGCTTTCTTT CASSPAGTGLAFF
TRBD2 TRBJ2-1 NA TRBV28 TGTGCCAGCAGTTTATGGACTAGCGGGGGCAATGAGCAGTTCTTC CASSLWTSGGNEQFF
TRBD1 TRBJ2-2 few TRBV7-9 TGTGCCAGCAGCCCCGGACAGGGGGACACCGGGGAGCTGTTTTTT CASSPGQGDTGELFF
TRBD1 TRBJ2-4 NA TRBV7-2 TGTGCCAGCAGCCTCAGGACAGGGGGTGGTGGAAACATTCAGTACTTC CASSLRTGGGGNIQYF
TRBD1 TRBJ2-2 NA TRBV5-1 TGCGCCAGCAGCTCCCGGACAGGGGAAGGCGGGGAGCTGTTTTTT CASSSRTGEGGELFF
NA TRBJ1-5 NA TRBV28 TGTGCCAGCAGCCTGGGAGGTATTCAAACCAACCAGCCCCAGCATTTT CASSLGGIQTNQPQHF
TRBD1 TRBJ2-7 NA TRBV11-2 TGTGCCAGCAGCCCCGGGACAGTCCCCGTCTTC CASSPGTVPVF
NA TRBJ1-1 NA TRBV7-9 TGTGCCAGCAGCCAGACAGGAACTGAAGCTTTCTTT CASSQTGTEAFF
NA TRBJ2-3 once TRBV7-9 TGTGCCAGCAGCTGGCGGGTTAGCACAGATACGCAGTATTTT CASSWRVSTDTQYF
TRBD2 TRBJ2-2 few TRBV27 TGTGCCAGCAGTCCAGGACTAGGCGGTACCGGGGAGCTGTTTTTT CASSPGLGGTGELFF
NA TRBJ1-3 NA TRBV6-5 TGTGCCAGCAGTTCCCAGTCCCGCTCTGGAAACACCATATATTTT CASSSQSRSGNTIYF
TRBD1 TRBJ1-2 NA TRBV6-5 TGTGCCAGCAGTCCCACAGGGGCTGCGAACTATGGCTACACCTTC CASSPTGAANYGYTF
TRBD2 TRBJ2-1 NA TRBV28 TGTGCCAGCAGTTTCGTAGGACTAGCCGGGAATGAGCAGTTCTTC CASSFVGLAGNEQFF
TRBD1 TRBJ1-1 NA TRBV29-1 TGCAGCGTTGGACAGGGCGCCACTGAAGCTTTCTTT CSVGQGATEAFF
NA TRBJ2-2 NA TRBV6-4 TGTGCCAGCAGTTCCAGTTCGAACACCGGGGAGCTGTTTTTT CASSSSSNTGELFF
NA TRBJ1-2 NA TRBV28 TGTGCCAGCAGTCCGGGGGACGAGGGCTACACCTTC CASSPGDEGYTF
TRBD2 TRBJ2-7 NA TRBV6-5 TGTGCCAGCAGACAAGTAAGGACTAGCGGATACGAGCAGTACTTC CASRQVRTSGYEQYF
TRBD1 TRBJ1-1 NA TRBV5-1 TGCGCCAGCAGCTTGACAGGGGATAGGGGGGCTGAAGCTTTCTTT CASSLTGDRGAEAFF
NA TRBJ1-6 NA TRBV12-3/TRBV12-4 TGTGCCAGCAGTTACGGGTCCAATTCACCCCTCCACTTT CASSYGSNSPLHF
TRBD1 TRBJ1-2 NA TRBV7-3 TGTGCCAGCAGCTTGGACAGGGGAAGAGATGGCTACACCTTC CASSLDRGRDGYTF
TRBD1 TRBJ1-2 NA TRBV28 TGTGCCAGCAGTGCCTCAGGGGGCTATGGCTACACCTTC CASSASGGYGYTF
TRBD2 TRBJ2-2 NA TRBV2 TGTGCCAGCAGTGAAAGGGGAGGGGTGGACACCGGGGAGCTGTTTTTT CASSERGGVDTGELFF
NA TRBJ1-2 NA TRBV5-1 TGCGCCAGCAGCCGCGCGGGTGGAGGGCCCCTCTATGGCTACACCTTC CASSRAGGGPLYGYTF
TRBD1 TRBJ1-1 NA TRBV5-6 TGTGCCAGCAGCTTTCCAGGGGGCGCGGGAACTGAAGCTTTCTTT CASSFPGGAGTEAFF
NA TRBJ1-3 NA TRBV2 TGTGCCAGCAGTGATTGGACAGTCGCCTCTGGAAACACCATATATTTT CASSDWTVASGNTIYF
NA TRBJ2-7 NA TRBV7-8 TGTGCCAGCAGATTGACAGGCGGAACCTACGAGCAGTACTTC CASRLTGGTYEQYF
NA TRBJ2-2 NA TRBV20-1 TGCAGTGCTAGTAGTCACATCTCGAACACCGGGGAGCTGTTTTTT CSASSHISNTGELFF
NA TRBJ1-3 NA TRBV21-1 TGTGCCAGCAAAGATTATTCCGGGTTGCTAGGAAACACCATATATTTT CASKDYSGLLGNTIYF
NA TRBJ1-2 NA TRBV3-1/TRBV3-2 TGTGCCAGCAGCCAAGACGCAGGGCTCTTTGGCTACACCTTC CASSQDAGLFGYTF
TRBD1 TRBJ2-7 NA TRBV24-1 TGTGCCACCAGTGATAGGGACAGGGTTTACGAGCAGTACTTC CATSDRDRVYEQYF
NA TRBJ1-1 NA TRBV12-3/TRBV12-4 TGTGCCAGCACCCGGGGGAGCGAAGCTTTCTTT CASTRGSEAFF
NA TRBJ2-2 NA TRBV4-2 TGTGCCAGCAGCCCACCCGGACTACCCGGGGAGCTGTTTTTT CASSPPGLPGELFF
NA TRBJ2-1 NA TRBV10-3 TGTGCCATCAGTGAGTCGAGAGGGAATGAGCAGTTCTTC CAISESRGNEQFF
NA TRBJ1-2 NA TRBV15 TGTGCCACCAGCAGAGATGCAGAAGACTATGGCTACACCTTC CATSRDAEDYGYTF
TRBD1 TRBJ1-4 NA TRBV15 TGTGCCACCAGCAGGGGCGACAGGGGAGGCGATGAAAAACTGTTTTTT CATSRGDRGGDEKLFF
TRBD1 TRBJ1-2 NA TRBV7-8 TGTGCCAGCAGCTCGGACAGGCACGAAGTTGATGGCTACACCTTC CASSSDRHEVDGYTF
TRBD1 TRBJ1-6 NA TRBV7-6 TGTGCCAGCAGCTTAGCGACAGGGAACCCCCTCCACTTT CASSLATGNPLHF
NA TRBJ1-1 NA TRBV6-5 TGTGCCAGCACTACAGGGTTGGAGAACACTGAAGCTTTCTTT CASTTGLENTEAFF
TRBD1 TRBJ1-6 NA TRBV9 TGTGCCAGCAGCGCCTCGGGACAGGGACTTTCACCCCTCCACTTT CASSASGQGLSPLHF
NA TRBJ1-1 NA TRBV19 TGTGCCAGTAGTACGCGACGGGGAAGGGCTAACGCTGAAGCTTTCTTT CASSTRRGRANAEAFF
NA TRBJ1-2 NA TRBV4-1 TGCGCCAGCAGCCAAGCCCTTGACTCAATTAACTATGGCTACACCTTC CASSQALDSINYGYTF
TRBD2 TRBJ2-1 NA TRBV5-8 TGTGCCAGCAGCTCCGGACTAGAGCCCTACAATGAGCAGTTCTTC CASSSGLEPYNEQFF
NA TRBJ2-7 NA TRBV5-1 TGCGCCAGCAGCTTTTCTGACGGGGCCTACGAGCAGTACTTC CASSFSDGAYEQYF
TRBD2 TRBJ2-7 NA TRBV5-1 TGCGCCAGCAGCCGCGGAGGGACTAGTGCCTACGAGCAGTACTTC CASSRGGTSAYEQYF
TRBD2 TRBJ2-1 NA TRBV3-1/TRBV3-2 TGTGCCAGCAGCCCCGGTTTGGGCGGGAGGGCCAATGAGCAGTTCTTC CASSPGLGGRANEQFF